This record covers a single T cell receptor (beta chain). It has no known antigen specificity. No base-level quality is on record; no much larger clone is a single base apart. These data come from a study of beta chain features in type 1 diabetes (dated by TCRdb to 2017 to 2018). Turning to the overall study: No differences in mean age, gender distribution, total cell number or subset yield were found between patients and healthy donors. In the study, TCRB repertoires of sorted circulating CD4+ T cell subsets from recently diagnosed type 1 diabetes patients were compared with those of matched healthy donors. Whereas all 28 donors provided naive and central memory subsets, regulatory and stem cell-like memory subsets were isolated from just 8 patients and roughly eight healthy donors. A total of approximately 100,000,000 sorted cells were examined across all samples, and the number of cells per subset was strongly correlated with RNA yield.

The entire isolated RNA was reverse transcribed using the High Capacity cDNA Reverse Transcription Kit, and thus expressed TCRB transcripts were sequenced. Deep immunoSEQ sequencing was applied to naive, central memory and regulatory T cell samples, giving an average of roughly 3.5 million total reads per sample. After sorted cells were lysed in RLT buffer, RNA was extracted with DNase-treated RNeasy Micro or Mini kits, with the choice depending on cell number. Each cell subset was processed on its own to prevent cross-contamination, while patient and healthy donor samples were processed together. The immunoSEQ multiplex PCR was used to amplify TCRB sequences from cDNA, yielding 87-bp fragments that span the CDR3 region. Sequencing of the amplicons was performed on the Illumina HiSeq platform. In the original analysis: Synthetic template baselines were used to correct PCR bias computationally, reads within Hamming distance 2 were collapsed together, and singletons that could not be merged were discarded. By aligning reads against IMGT, V, D and J genes, CDR3 length, and insertions or deletions at six rearrangement sites were assigned. Within each subset, clonotype counts were normalized to sorted cell number, and only after that were true diversity and Gini coefficients computed with the tcR R package. Repertoire sharing was quantified using the overlap coefficient calculated on TCRB nucleotide sequences. TCRdb stores this immuneACCESS table with in-frame sequences only. Part of the clones is absent; in the studies checked, under half of the shortfall reflects unresolved V genes, and no reason is known for the rest. From that table come the V and J calls and clone size; the DNA was used to work out D and trimming. In all, the sample holds some 160,000 clones, and roughly 9% of those were seen once. 0.7% of the sample is taken by the ten largest.

From each donor, a single peripheral blood sample of roughly 0.11 L on average was drawn into heparinised tubes. A BD FACSAria II was used to sort naive, central memory, regulatory and stem cell-like memory CD4+ T cells with a panel that included CD45RO, CCR7, CD25, CD127, CD95 and CD27. A purity above 98% was achieved for all sorted populations. Right away, PBMCs were isolated by Lymphoprep density gradient centrifugation and were stained directly, with no culture step. So that batch effects would be minimized, each experiment stained and sorted samples in pairs, pairing one healthy donor with one patient. Beyond this particular receptor, the publication reports: Sequencing cDNA rather than genomic DNA could over-represent highly expressing activated cells, although activation and CD3 levels did not differ between groups. Patients with type 1 diabetes made fewer insertions and deleted more nucleotides at VDJ recombination sites, implying thymic rearrangement abnormalities. Because small numbers of individuals were included in the HLA sub-analyses, any influence of HLA type on TCRB rearrangement was left unresolved. Naive, central memory and regulatory TCRB repertoires appeared more similar among patients than among healthy donors. A moderate but significant shortening of TCRB CDR3 length was observed in type 1 diabetes patients in all four CD4+ subsets. Shorter templates might be favored by PCR, yet because patient and control samples were amplified and corrected together, any such skew would affect both groups equally.

CDR3 length: 14 amino acids, cysteine to phenylalanine. Only the CDR3 part of the read is kept: 42 bases, read in frame from the first base. Germline trimming amounts to 4 bases on V and 3 bases on J, with 6 as the count of junction bases outside the gene matches. The germline V gene yields MDHEN for CDR1 and SYDVKM for CDR2. The sample was central memory CD4+ T cells from blood. This clonotype was obtained from a woman aged 25 to 39 with type 1 diabetes. The sequence is built from TRBV28 and TRBJ2-7, with TRBD2 identical over 7 junction bases. The CDR3 reads CASSSGASGYEQYF. The DNA sequence is TGTGCCAGCAGTTCCGGGGCTAGCGGCTACGAGCAGTACTTC.